This TCR beta chain was identified during a study of beta chain features in type 1 diabetes. General study results and limits: The naive, central memory and Treg TCRB repertoires showed an apparent similarity that was greater among patients than among healthy donors. Sequencing used cDNA, and cells with high TCR expression could therefore be over-represented.

This clone was seen more than once but under ten times. Its antigen is currently unknown. The whole isolated RNA underwent reverse transcription, so sequencing captured expressed TCRB transcripts. Average reads for naive, central memory and regulatory T cell samples were some 3.9 million. Assay: immunoSEQ multiplex PCR; the TCRdb copy retains only in-frame clones and omits some. Among roughly 500,000 clones listed, over 9.5% were seen once. The receptor comes from a young woman in good health. Sequencing was performed on naive CD4+ T cells from blood.

The CDR3: CASRTGGNTEAFF. The CDR3 DNA reads as TGTGCCAGCAGAACAGGGGGAAACACTGAAGCTTTCTTT. The chain combines TRBV7-2 with TRBJ1-1; TRBD1 matches 8 bases. The CDR3 is made up of 13 amino acids. The germline CDR1 and CDR2 sequences are SGHTA and FQGNSA. V dropped 6 bases and J dropped 2; count of bases not matched to a gene: 2. The variable domain in full, completed from reference TRBV7-2 and TRBJ1-1, reads GAGVSQSPSNKVTEKGKDVELRCDPISGHTALYWYRQSLGQGLEFLIYFQGNSAPDKSGLPSDRFSAERTGGSVSTLTIQRTQQEDSAVYLCASRTGGNTEAFFGQGTRLTVV.